The clone carrying this T cell receptor beta chain was counted a few times. No antigen is known for it. This sample stems from a study of OX40 agonist ivuxolimab in advanced cancers. Trimming left V 6 bases short and J 7 bases short, with 22 bases between. The length of the CDR3 is 16 residues. Germline CDR1 is KGHSH and CDR2 is LQKENI. Profiling relied on immunoSEQ multiplex PCR, and the TCRdb table lists in-frame clones only, not all of them. The data hold some 66,000 clones, with over 75% observed a single time. Study outcomes and limitations: Among some nonresponders, normalized T-cell clonal expansion was also low. Expansion of clones was among the lowest in partial responders at 0.1-3.0 mg/kg. With doses of 0.1 to 3.0 mg/kg, CD4+ and CD8+ blood T cells had undergone clonal expansion by week 6.

The chain carries TRBV18 and TRBJ2-1; unclear D gene. The specimen was CD4+ or CD8+ T cells sorted from blood, collected in a trial of the OX40 agonist ivuxolimab. This clonotype was sampled from an adult with an advanced solid tumor such as melanoma, head and neck, liver or kidney cancer. CDR3: CASSTRPGVLINEQFF. The CDR3 DNA follows: TGTGCCAGCTCCACGCGGCCGGGTGTCCTTATTAATGAGCAGTTCTTC.